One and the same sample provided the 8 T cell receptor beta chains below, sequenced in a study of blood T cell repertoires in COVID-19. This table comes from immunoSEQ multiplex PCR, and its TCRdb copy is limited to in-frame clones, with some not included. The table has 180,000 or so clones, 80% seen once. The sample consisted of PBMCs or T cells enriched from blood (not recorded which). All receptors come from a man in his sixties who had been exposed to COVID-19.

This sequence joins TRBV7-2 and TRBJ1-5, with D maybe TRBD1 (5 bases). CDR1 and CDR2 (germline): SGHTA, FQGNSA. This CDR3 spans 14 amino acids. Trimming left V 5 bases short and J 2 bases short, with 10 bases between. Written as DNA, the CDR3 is TGTGCCAGCAGCCCAGGGATGGGCAATCAGCCCCAGCATTTT. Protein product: CASSPGMGNQPQHF. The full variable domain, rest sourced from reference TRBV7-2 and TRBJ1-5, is GAGVSQSPSNKVTEKGKDVELRCDPISGHTALYWYRQSLGQGLEFLIYFQGNSAPDKSGLPSDRFSAERTGGSVSTLTIQRTQQEDSAVYLCASSPGMGNQPQHFGDGTRLSIL.

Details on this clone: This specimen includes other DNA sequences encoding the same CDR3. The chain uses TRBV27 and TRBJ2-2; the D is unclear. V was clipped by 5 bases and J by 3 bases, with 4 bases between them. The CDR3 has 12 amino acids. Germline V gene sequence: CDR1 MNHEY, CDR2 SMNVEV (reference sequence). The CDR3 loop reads CASSRYTGELFF. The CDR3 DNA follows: TGTGCCAGCAGTCGGTACACCGGGGAGCTGTTTTTT.

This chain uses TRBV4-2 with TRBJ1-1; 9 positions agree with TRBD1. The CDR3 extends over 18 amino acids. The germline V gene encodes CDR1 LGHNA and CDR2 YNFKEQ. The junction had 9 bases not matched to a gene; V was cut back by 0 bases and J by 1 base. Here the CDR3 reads CASSQDYGTGGANTEAFF. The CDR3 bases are TGTGCCAGCAGCCAAGATTATGGAACAGGGGGCGCGAACACTGAAGCTTTCTTT.

CDR3 DNA: TGTGCCAGCAGCTTTGGGACAGGGGGCGAAAAACTGTTTTTT. Protein product: CASSFGTGGEKLFF. This sequence joins TRBV11-2 and TRBJ1-4, with TRBD1 identical over 12 bases. Germline V lookup: CDR1 SGHAT, CDR2 FQNNGV. Losses at the gene ends were 3 bases for V and 8 bases for J; bases not matched to a gene: 1. The CDR3 sequence is 14 residues long.

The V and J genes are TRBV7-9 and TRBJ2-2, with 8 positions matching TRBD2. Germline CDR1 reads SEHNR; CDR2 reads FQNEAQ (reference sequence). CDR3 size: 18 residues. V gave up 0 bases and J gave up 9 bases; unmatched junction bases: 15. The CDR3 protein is CASSLAAVGLGRRRELFF. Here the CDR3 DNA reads TGTGCCAGCAGCTTAGCAGCGGTGGGACTAGGTAGAAGGCGGGAGCTGTTTTTT.

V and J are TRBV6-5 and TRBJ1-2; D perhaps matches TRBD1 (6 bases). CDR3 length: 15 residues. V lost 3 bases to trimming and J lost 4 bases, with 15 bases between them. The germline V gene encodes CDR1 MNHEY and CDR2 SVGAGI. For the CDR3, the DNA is TGTGCCAGCAGTTATCAACGTGGGGGCGTCTATGGCTACACCTTC. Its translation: CASSYQRGGVYGYTF.

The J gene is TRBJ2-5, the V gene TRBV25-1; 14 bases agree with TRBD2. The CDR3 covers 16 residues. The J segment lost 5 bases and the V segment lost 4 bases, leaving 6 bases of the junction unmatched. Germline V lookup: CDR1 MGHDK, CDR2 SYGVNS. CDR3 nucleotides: TGTGCCAGCAGTGCGGGACTAGCGGGGGTGTGGGAGACCCAGTACTTC. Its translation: CASSAGLAGVWETQYF. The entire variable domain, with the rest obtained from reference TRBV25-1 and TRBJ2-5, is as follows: EADIYQTPRYLVIGTGKKITLECSQTMGHDKMYWYQQDPGMELHLIHYSYGVNSTEKGDLSSESTVSRIRTEHFPLTLESARPSHTSQYLCASSAGLAGVWETQYFGPGTRLLVL.

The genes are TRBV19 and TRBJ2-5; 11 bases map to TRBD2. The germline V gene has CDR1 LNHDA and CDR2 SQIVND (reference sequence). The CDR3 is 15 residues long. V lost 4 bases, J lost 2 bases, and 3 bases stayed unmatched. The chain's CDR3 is CASSTGTSGQETQYF. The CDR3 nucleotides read TGTGCCAGTAGTACAGGGACTAGCGGACAAGAGACCCAGTACTTC.